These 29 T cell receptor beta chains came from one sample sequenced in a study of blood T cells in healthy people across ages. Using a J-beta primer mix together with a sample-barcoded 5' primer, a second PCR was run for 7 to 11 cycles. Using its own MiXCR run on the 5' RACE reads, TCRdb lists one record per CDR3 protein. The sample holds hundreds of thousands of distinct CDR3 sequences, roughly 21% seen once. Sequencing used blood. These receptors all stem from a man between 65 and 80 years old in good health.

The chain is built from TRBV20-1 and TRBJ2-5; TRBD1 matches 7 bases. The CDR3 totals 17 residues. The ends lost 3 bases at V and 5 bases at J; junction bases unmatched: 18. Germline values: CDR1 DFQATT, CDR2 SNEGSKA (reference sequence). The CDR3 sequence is CSASSEGRGFVSETQYF. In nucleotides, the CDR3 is TGCAGTGCTAGTTCTGAGGGCAGGGGGTTTGTGTCGGAGACCCAGTACTTC.

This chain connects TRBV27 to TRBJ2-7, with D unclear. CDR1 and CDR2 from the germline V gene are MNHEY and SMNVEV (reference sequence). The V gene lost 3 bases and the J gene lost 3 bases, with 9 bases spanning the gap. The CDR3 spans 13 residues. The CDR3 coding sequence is TGTGCCAGCAGTTTTGGTAGTAACTACGAGCAGTACTTC. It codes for CASSFGSNYEQYF.

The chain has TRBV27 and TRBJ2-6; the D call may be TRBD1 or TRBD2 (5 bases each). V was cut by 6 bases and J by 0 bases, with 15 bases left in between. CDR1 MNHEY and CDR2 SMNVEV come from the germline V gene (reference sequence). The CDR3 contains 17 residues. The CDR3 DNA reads TGTGCCAGCAGCCCGACAGATAGCGTCTCTGGGGCCAACGTCCTGACTTTC. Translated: CASSPTDSVSGANVLTF.

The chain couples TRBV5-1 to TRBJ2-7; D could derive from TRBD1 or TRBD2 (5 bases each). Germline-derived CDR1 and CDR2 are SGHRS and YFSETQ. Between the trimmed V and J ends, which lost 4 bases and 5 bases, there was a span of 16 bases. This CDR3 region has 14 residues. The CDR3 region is CASSDGTSGDEQYF. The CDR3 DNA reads TGCGCCAGCAGCGACGGGACGTCTGGGGACGAGCAGTACTTC.

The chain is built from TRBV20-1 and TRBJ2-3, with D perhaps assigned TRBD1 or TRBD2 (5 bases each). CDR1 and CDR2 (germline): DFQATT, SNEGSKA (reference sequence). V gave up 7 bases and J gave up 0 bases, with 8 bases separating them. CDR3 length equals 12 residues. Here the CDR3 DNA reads TGCAGTGTCGGGGCTAGCACAGATACGCAGTATTTT. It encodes CSVGASTDTQYF.

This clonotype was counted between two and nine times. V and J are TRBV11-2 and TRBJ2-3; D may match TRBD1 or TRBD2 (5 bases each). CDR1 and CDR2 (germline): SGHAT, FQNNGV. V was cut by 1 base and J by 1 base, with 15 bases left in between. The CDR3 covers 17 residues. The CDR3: CASSLGGEGTGTDTQYF. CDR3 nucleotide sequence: TGTGCCAGCAGCTTAGGGGGAGAGGGGACGGGCACAGATACGCAGTATTTT.

CDR3 bases: TGTGCCAGCAGTACGACAGGGGGCCTGGGGGAACAAAAAGAGACCCAGTACTTC. This gives the protein CASSTTGGLGEQKETQYF. The chain uses TRBV28 and TRBJ2-5; 10 nucleotides align to TRBD1. CDR1 and CDR2 from the germline V gene are MDHEN and SYDVKM. J was trimmed by 3 bases and V by 5 bases; bases with no gene match: 15. CDR3 length equals 18 residues.

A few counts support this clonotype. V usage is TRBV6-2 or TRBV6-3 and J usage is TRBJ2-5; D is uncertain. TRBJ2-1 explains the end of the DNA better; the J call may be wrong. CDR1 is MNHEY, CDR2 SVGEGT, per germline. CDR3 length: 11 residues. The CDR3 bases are TGTGCCAGCACCTCGCTCAATGAGCAGTTCTTC. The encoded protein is CASTSLNEQFF.

CDR3 DNA: TGTGCCAGCAGCCTCAGGACAGGGATGGCAGATACGCAGTATTTT. The encoded protein is CASSLRTGMADTQYF. The J gene is TRBJ2-3, the V gene TRBV12-3 or TRBV12-4; 8 positions agree with TRBD1. CDR3 length: 15 residues. Germline trimming cut 6 bases from V and 4 bases from J; bases unmatched to any gene: 9.

The CDR3 is CASSLSRRENTIYF. The DNA for the CDR3 is TGTGCCAGCAGCTTGTCACGACGGGAGAACACCATATATTTT. The rearrangement links TRBV7-9 to TRBJ1-3; unclear D gene. Germline lookup yields CDR1 SEHNR and CDR2 FQNEAQ (reference sequence). This CDR3 has 14 amino acids. The V and J ends lost 3 bases and 7 bases respectively, with 13 bases between them.

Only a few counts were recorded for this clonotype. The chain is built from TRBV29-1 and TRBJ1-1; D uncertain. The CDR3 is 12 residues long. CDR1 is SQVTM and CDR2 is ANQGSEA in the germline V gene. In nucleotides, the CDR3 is TGCATCGTCCGGGCTCCAGAGACTGAAGCTTTCTTT. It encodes CIVRAPETEAFF.

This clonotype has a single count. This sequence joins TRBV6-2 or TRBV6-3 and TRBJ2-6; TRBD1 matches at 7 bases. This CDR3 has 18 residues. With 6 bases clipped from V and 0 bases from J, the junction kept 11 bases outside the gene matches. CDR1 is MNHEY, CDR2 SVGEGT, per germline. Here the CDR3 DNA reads TGTGCCAGCAGCCAAAGCACAGGGGCCAGCTCTGGGGCCAACGTCCTGACTTTC. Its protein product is CASSQSTGASSGANVLTF.

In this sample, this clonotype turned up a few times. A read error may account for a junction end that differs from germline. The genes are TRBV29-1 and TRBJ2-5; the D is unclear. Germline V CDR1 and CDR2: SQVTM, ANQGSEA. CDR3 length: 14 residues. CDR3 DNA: TGCGGCGTTGAAGATCACACGGCTCAAGAGACCCAGTACTTC. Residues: CGVEDHTAQETQYF.

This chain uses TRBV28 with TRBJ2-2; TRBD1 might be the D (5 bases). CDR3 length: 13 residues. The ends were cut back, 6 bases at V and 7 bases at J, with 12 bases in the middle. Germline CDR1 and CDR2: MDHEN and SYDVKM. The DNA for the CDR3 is TGTGCCAGCAGCCGACAGCATGGCGGGGAGCTGTTTTTT. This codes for CASSRQHGGELFF.

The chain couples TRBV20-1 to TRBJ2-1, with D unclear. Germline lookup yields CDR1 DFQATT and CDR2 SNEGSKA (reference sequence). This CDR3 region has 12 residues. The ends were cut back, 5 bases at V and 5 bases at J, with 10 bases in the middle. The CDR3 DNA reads TGCAGTGCTTCAGACCCGGACAATGAGCAGTTCTTC. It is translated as CSASDPDNEQFF.

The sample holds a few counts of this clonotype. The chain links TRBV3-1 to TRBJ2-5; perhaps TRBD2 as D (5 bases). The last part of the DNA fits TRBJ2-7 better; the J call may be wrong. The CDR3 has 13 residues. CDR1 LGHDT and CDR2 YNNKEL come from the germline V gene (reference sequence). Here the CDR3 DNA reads TGTGCCAGCAGCCCGAGTAGCGTCTACGAGCAGTACTTC. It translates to CASSPSSVYEQYF.

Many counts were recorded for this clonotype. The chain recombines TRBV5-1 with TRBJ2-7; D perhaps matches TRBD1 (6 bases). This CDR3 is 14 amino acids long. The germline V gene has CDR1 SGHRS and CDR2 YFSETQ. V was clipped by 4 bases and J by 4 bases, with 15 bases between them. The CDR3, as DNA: TGCGCCAGCAGCACCCAGGGGTATCAGTACGAGCAGTACTTC. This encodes CASSTQGYQYEQYF.

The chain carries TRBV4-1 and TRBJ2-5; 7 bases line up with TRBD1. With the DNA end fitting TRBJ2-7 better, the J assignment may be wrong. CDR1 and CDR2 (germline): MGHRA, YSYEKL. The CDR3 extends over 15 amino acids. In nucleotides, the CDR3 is TGCGCCAGCAGCCAAGAACCCGACAGGGTCGGCGAGCAGTACTTC. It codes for CASSQEPDRVGEQYF.

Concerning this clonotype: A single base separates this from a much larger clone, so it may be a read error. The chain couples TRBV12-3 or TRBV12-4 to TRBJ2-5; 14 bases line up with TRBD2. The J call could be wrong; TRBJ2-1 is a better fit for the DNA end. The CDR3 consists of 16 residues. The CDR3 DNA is TGTGCCAGCAGACCTTCGGGACTAGCGGGAGTAAATGGGCAGTTCTTC. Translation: CASRPSGLAGVNGQFF.

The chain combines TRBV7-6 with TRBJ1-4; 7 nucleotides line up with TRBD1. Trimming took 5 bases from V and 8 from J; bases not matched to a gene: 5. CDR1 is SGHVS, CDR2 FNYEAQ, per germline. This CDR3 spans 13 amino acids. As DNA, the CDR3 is TGTGCCAGCAGCAGGGGGCGTGGGGAAAAACTGTTTTTT. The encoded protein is CASSRGRGEKLFF.

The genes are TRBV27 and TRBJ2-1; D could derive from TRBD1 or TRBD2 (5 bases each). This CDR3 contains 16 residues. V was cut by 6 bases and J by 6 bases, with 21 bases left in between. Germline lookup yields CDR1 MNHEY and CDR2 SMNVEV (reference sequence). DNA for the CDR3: TGTGCCAGCAGATACCGGGGCCTAAACCCTCGCAATGAGCAGTTCTTC. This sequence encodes CASRYRGLNPRNEQFF.

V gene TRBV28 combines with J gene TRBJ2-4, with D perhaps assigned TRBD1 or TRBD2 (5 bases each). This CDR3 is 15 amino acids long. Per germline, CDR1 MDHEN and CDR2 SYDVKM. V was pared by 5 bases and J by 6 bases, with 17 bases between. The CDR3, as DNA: TGTGCCAGCAGTAGGGACGTCGCTAAGGGAAACATTCAGTACTTC. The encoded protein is CASSRDVAKGNIQYF.

In DNA, the CDR3 is TGTGCCAGCAGCTTATGGGCCGGGACTAGCGGTATGAAGCAGTTCTTC. This codes for CASSLWAGTSGMKQFF. The chain joins TRBV7-9 to TRBJ2-1; 11 nucleotides align to TRBD2. V lost 2 bases and J lost 11; bases outside the gene matches: 11. Germline loops: CDR1 SEHNR, CDR2 FQNEAQ (reference sequence). This CDR3 region has 16 residues.

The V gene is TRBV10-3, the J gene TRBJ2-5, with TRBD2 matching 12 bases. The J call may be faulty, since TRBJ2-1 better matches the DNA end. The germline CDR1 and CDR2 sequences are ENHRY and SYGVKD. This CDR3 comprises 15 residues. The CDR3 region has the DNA TGTGCCATCAGCACTAGCGGGAGGATAGGTGGTGAGCAGTTCTTC. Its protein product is CAISTSGRIGGEQFF.

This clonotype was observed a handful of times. The CDR3 bases are TGTGCCAGCAGTTTAGTCCAGGAGAACACTGAAGCTTTCTTT. It encodes CASSLVQENTEAFF. V is TRBV28 and J is TRBJ1-1, with D unresolved. The germline V and J ends were trimmed by 2 bases and 1 base, with 8 bases remaining between them. This CDR3 spans 14 amino acids. CDR1 is MDHEN, CDR2 SYDVKM, per germline.

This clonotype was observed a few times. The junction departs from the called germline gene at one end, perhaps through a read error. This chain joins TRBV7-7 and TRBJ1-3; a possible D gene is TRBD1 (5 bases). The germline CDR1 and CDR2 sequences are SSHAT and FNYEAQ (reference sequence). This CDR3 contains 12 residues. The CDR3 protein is CASRDAGNTIYF. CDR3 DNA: TGTGCTAGCAGGGACGCTGGAAACACCATATATTTT.

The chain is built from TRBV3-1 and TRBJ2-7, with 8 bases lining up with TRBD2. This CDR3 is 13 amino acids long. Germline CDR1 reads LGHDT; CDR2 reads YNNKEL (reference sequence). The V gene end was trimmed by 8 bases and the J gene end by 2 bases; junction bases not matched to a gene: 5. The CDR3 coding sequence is TGTGCCAGCTCCGGGACTAGTACCTACGAGCAGTACTTC. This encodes CASSGTSTYEQYF.

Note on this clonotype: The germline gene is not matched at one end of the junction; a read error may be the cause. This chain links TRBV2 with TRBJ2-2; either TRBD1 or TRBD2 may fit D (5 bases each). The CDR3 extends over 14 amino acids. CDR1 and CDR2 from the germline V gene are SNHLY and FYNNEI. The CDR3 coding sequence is TGTGCCAGCAGTCCCTTGGGGCAGCCCGGGGAGCTGCTTTTT. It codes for CASSPLGQPGELLF.

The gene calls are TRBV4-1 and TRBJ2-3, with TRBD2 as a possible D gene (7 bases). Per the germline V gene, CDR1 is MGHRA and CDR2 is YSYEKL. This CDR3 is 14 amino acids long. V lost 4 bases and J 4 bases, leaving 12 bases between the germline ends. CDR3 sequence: CASSPGEGSDTQYF. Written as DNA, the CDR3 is TGCGCCAGCAGCCCAGGGGAGGGGTCAGATACGCAGTATTTT.